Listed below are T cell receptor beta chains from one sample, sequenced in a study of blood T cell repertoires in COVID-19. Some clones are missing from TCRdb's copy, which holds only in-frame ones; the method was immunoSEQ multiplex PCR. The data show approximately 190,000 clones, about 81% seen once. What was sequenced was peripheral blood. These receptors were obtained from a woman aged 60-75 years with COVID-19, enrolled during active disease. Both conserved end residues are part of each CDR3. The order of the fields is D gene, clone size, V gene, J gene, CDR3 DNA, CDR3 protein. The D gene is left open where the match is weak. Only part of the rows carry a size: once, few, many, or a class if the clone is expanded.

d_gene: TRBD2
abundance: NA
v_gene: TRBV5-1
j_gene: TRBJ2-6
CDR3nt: TGCGCCAGCAGCTACGGGACTAACTCTGGGGCCAACGTCCTGACTTTC
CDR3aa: CASSYGTNSGANVLTF

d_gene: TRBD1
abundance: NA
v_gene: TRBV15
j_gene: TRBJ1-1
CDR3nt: TGTGCCACCAGCAGAAACAGGGGGATGAACACTGAAGCTTTCTTT
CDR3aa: CATSRNRGMNTEAFF

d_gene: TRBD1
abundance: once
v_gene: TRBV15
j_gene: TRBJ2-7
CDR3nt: TGTGCCACCAGTTGGGACAGGGACTACGAGCAGTACTTC
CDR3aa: CATSWDRDYEQYF

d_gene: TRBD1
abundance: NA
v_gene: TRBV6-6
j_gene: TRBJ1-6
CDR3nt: TGTGCCAGCAGTCTAACCGGACAGGGAGGTGATAATTCACCCCTCCACTTT
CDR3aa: CASSLTGQGGDNSPLHF

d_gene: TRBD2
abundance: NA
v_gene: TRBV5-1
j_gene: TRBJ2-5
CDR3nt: TGCGCCAGCAGGTTTAAGCGGGGGCCACAAGAGACCCAGTACTTC
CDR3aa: CASRFKRGPQETQYF

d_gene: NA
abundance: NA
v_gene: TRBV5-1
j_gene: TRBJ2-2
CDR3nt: TGCGCCAGCAGCCCTGGGCGGGGTGCGAGCACCGGGGAGCTGTTTTTT
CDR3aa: CASSPGRGASTGELFF

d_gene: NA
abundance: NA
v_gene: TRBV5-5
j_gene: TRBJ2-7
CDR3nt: TGTGCCAGCAGTCCCAAACCCGGGGAGCCATGGAACGAGCAGTACTTC
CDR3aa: CASSPKPGEPWNEQYF

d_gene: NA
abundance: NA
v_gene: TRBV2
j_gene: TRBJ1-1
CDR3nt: TGTGCCAGCAGACGACAGAGGAACACTGAAGCTTTCTTT
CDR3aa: CASRRQRNTEAFF

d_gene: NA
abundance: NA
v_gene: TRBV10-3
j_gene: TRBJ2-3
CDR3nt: TGTGCCACCGCCCTCCGGGACACAGATACGCAGTATTTT
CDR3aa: CATALRDTDTQYF

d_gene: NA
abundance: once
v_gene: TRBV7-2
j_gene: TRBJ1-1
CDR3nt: TGTGCCAGCAGCTTAAGGAGGGGTGCGTACACTGAAGCTTTCTTT
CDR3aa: CASSLRRGAYTEAFF

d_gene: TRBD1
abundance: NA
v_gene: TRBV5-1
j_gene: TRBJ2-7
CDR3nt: TGCGCCAGCAGCTTGGATGCCAGGGGGTACGAGCAGTACTTC
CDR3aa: CASSLDARGYEQYF

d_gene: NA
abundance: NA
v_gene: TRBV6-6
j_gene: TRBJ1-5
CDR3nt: TGTGCCAGCAGTTACCACAGTAGCAATCAGCCCCAGCATTTT
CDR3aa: CASSYHSSNQPQHF

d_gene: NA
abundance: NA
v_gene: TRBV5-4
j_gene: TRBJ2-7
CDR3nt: TGTGCCAGCAGCTTGGGCGGCAGCTCCTACGAGCAGTACTTC
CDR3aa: CASSLGGSSYEQYF

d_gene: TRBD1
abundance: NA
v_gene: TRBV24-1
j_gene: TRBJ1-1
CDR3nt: TGTGCCACCAGTGACCACGGGACAGGGCGAGACACTGAAGCTTTCTTT
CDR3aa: CATSDHGTGRDTEAFF

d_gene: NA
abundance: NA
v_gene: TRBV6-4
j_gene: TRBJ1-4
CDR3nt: TGTGCCAGCAGCCCGGGGGTTAGGGCTAATGAAAAACTGTTTTTT
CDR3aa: CASSPGVRANEKLFF

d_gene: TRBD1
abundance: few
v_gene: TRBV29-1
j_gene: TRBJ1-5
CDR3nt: TGCAGCGTCGGACAGGGAGGCAATCAGCCCCAGCATTTT
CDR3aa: CSVGQGGNQPQHF

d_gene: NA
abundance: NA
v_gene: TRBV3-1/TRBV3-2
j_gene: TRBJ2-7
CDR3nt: TGTGCCAGCAGCCGAACCCCGGAAACAGTGGGGTACTTC
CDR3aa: CASSRTPETVGYF

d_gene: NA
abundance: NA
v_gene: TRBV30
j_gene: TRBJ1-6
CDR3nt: TGTGCCTTGAGGACAGTCTCCTATAATTCACCCCTCCACTTT
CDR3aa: CALRTVSYNSPLHF

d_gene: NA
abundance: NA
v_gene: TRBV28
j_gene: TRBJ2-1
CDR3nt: TGTGCCAGCTGGGGTGGCGGGGCTCTCTCCTACAATGAGCAGTTCTTC
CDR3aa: CASWGGGALSYNEQFF

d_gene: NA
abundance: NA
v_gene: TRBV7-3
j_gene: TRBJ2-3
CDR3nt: TGTGCCAGCAGCTTATCCGGGGGGCGCACAGATACGCAGTATTTT
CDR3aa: CASSLSGGRTDTQYF

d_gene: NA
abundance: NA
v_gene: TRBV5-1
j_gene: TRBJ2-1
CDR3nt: TGCGCCAGCAGCTTGGCCGGACTCTCGGGCTCCTACAATGAGCAGTTCTTC
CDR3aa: CASSLAGLSGSYNEQFF

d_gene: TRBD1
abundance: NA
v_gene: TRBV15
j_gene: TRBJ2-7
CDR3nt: TGTGCCACCAGCAGATTTAACGACAGGGGGGTTTACGAGCAGTACTTC
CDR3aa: CATSRFNDRGVYEQYF

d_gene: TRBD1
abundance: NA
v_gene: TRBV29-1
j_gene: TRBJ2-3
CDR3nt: TGCAGCGTCGTGACAGGGACCGGCACAGATACGCAGTATTTT
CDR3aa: CSVVTGTGTDTQYF

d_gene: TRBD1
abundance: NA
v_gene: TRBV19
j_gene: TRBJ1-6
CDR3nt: TGTGCCAGTAGTACACGGACAGGGCGCGGTGGGTCACCCCTCCACTTT
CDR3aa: CASSTRTGRGGSPLHF

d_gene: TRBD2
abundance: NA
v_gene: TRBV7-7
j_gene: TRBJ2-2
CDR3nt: TGTGCTAGCAGCTTTAGCGGGAGGCCGGACACCGGGGAGCTGTTTTTT
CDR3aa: CASSFSGRPDTGELFF

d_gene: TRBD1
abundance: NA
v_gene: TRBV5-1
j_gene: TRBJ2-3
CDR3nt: TGCGCCAGCAGCCCGGGACAGGGCACAGATACGCAGTATTTT
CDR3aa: CASSPGQGTDTQYF

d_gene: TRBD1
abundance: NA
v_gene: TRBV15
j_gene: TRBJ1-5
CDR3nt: TGTGCCACCAGCATAGACAGGGTGATGGGTCAGCCCCAGCATTTT
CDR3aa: CATSIDRVMGQPQHF

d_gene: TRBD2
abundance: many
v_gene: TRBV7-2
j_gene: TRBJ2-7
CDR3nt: TGTGCCAGCAGCCCCGCCCTAGCGGGAGGAAACGAGCAGTACTTC
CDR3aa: CASSPALAGGNEQYF

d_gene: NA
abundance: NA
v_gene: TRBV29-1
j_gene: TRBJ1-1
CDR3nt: TGCAGCGTTGGCGGGGGAGGGACTGAAGCTTTCTTT
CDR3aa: CSVGGGGTEAFF